Presented here are 8 T cell receptor beta chains from one specimen sequenced in a study of shared clonotypes between healthy human individuals. This table comes from immunoSEQ multiplex PCR, and its TCRdb copy is limited to in-frame clones, with some not included. The repertoire holds 150,000 to 200,000 clones, with roughly 93% as singletons. The material sequenced was naive CD4+ T cells sorted from blood. Subset here: CD45RA+ positively selected. Receptor source: a woman in her twenties or thirties in good health.

The chain employs TRBV28 and TRBJ2-7; TRBD2 aligns across 10 bases. The CDR3 is made up of 15 amino acids. The germline V gene encodes CDR1 MDHEN and CDR2 SYDVKM. V trimming: 5 bases; J trimming: 4 bases; junction bases outside the gene matches: 8. The CDR3 DNA sequence: TGTGCCAGCAGTCCCGGGGTAGCGGGAGGTTACGAGCAGTACTTC. Its protein product is CASSPGVAGGYEQYF.

This clone came up a few times. The chain couples TRBV7-8 to TRBJ2-7; TRBD2 might be the D (5 bases). The V and J ends lost 5 bases and 7 bases respectively, with 12 bases between them. This CDR3 spans 12 amino acids. Germline CDR1 and CDR2: SGHVS and FQNEAQ. As DNA, the CDR3 is TGTGCCAGCAGCCCGTTAGCGCGGGAGCAGTACTTC. This codes for CASSPLAREQYF. Using reference TRBV7-8 and TRBJ2-7 for the parts outside the CDR3, the full variable domain is GAGVSQSPRYKVAKRGQDVALRCDPISGHVSLFWYQQALGQGPEFLTYFQNEAQLDKSGLPSDRFFAERPEGSVSTLKIQRTQQEDSAVYLCASSPLAREQYFGPGTRLTVT.

The chain recombines TRBV10-1 with TRBJ1-5; D not resolved. V was cut by 5 bases and J by 2 bases, with 7 bases left in between. This CDR3 contains 13 residues. CDR1 and CDR2 (germline): WNHNN, SYGVQD (reference sequence). This chain's CDR3 is CASSRSGNQPQHF. The CDR3 DNA is TGCGCCAGCAGTAGAAGTGGCAATCAGCCCCAGCATTTT.

This sequence joins TRBV4-2 and TRBJ2-5, with 10 bases aligning to TRBD2. The DNA end favors TRBJ2-7, so the J call may be wrong. The CDR3 is made up of 18 amino acids. CDR1 is LGHNA, CDR2 YNFKEQ, per germline. CDR3 DNA: TGTGCCAGCAGCCAAGATCATGGACTAGCGGCCCTCTCCTACGAGCAGTACTTC. The encoded protein is CASSQDHGLAALSYEQYF.

The chain joins TRBV6-5 to TRBJ2-7; 9 bases agree with TRBD2. This CDR3 has 16 amino acids. CDR1 MNHEY and CDR2 SVGAGI come from the germline V gene. J was trimmed by 4 bases and V by 3 bases; bases with no gene match: 10. The CDR3 DNA reads as TGTGCCAGCAGTTATCGCCCAGCGGGAGGACGTTACGAGCAGTACTTC. Protein sequence: CASSYRPAGGRYEQYF.

The chain combines TRBV14 with TRBJ2-5; D possibly corresponds to TRBD1 (5 bases). This CDR3 has 15 residues. V lost 3 bases and J 11 bases, leaving 22 bases between the germline ends. The germline V gene encodes CDR1 SGHDN and CDR2 FVKESK. The CDR3 here is CASSQWGLIPGEQYF. The CDR3 bases are TGTGCCAGCAGCCAGTGGGGCTTAATTCCGGGTGAGCAGTACTTC.

Here the CDR3 reads CASSPRRVASGRGGSTDTQYF. In DNA, the CDR3 is TGTGCCAGCAGCCCGCGGAGGGTAGCTAGCGGGAGAGGTGGGAGCACAGATACGCAGTATTTT. The rearrangement joins TRBV7-8 to TRBJ2-3; 10 positions agree with TRBD2. This CDR3 is 21 amino acids long. J gave up 0 bases and V 5 bases, and 20 bases lay outside the gene matches. In germline, CDR1 is SGHVS, CDR2 FQNEAQ.

In this sample, this clone turned up once. CDR3 DNA: TGTGCCAGCAGCTTATCCGGGTTATCTGGAAACACCATATATTTT. The encoded protein is CASSLSGLSGNTIYF. The gene calls are TRBV7-2 and TRBJ1-3; D is ambiguous. V was shortened by 2 bases and J by 1 base, with 9 bases between the two germline ends. Germline assignment: CDR1 SGHTA and CDR2 FQGNSA. The CDR3 is made up of 15 amino acids.